A selection of T cell receptor beta chains follows, all from one sample in a study of blood T cells in healthy people across ages. TCRdb analysed the 5' RACE reads with MiXCR anew, one entry per CDR3 protein. The sample comprises about 1.5 million distinct CDR3 sequences, approximately 43% of which are singletons, and about 3.8% rests with the top ten. The material sequenced was blood. The receptors were sampled from a woman between 18 and 29 years old in good health. Both conserved end residues are part of each CDR3. Fields, in order: J gene, V gene, clone size, D gene, CDR3 DNA, CDR3 protein. The D gene is left open where the match is weak. Some rows mark clone size as missing; the rest say once, few, many or name a class of expanded clone.

>TRBJ2-1|TRBV3-1|-|-
TGTGCCAGCAAACGCTACAATGAGCAGTTCTTC
CASKRYNEQFF
>TRBJ2-5|TRBV11-2|-|-
TGTGCCAGCAGTACAGGGAACCAAGAGACCCAGTACTTC
CASSTGNQETQYF
>TRBJ2-1|TRBV3-1|-|-
TGTGCCAGCAGCCCTTCCCGGGGGTCCTACAATGAGCAGTTCTTC
CASSPSRGSYNEQFF
>TRBJ1-2|TRBV29-1|-|TRBD1
TGCAGCGTGAAAGGACAGGAGCTATATGGCTACACCTTC
CSVKGQELYGYTF
>TRBJ1-1|TRBV25-1|-|-
TGTGCCACCAGGGGCCTAATGAACACTGAAGCTTTCTTT
CATRGLMNTEAFF
>TRBJ2-2|TRBV6-2/TRBV6-3|-|TRBD2
TGTGCCAGCTCAAACTCAGCGGGGTTGGTCACCGGGGAGCTGTTTTTT
CASSNSAGLVTGELFF
>TRBJ1-2|TRBV28|-|TRBD1
TGTGCCAGCAGTTCCCCGACAGGGGCCCGCGGAGAGGACTATGGCTACACCTTC
CASSSPTGARGEDYGYTF
>TRBJ2-5|TRBV7-9|-|TRBD2
TGTGCCAGCAGCTTAACTAGCGGGGCCAATGAGCAGTACTTC
CASSLTSGANEQYF
>TRBJ1-2|TRBV6-5|-|-
TGTGCCAGCAAGGTCGGCGCTTTGTTTAACTATGGCTACACCTTC
CASKVGALFNYGYTF
>TRBJ1-5|TRBV7-9|-|TRBD1
TGTGCCAGCAGCCCGACAGGGGTGCGCAATCAGCCCCAGCATTTT
CASSPTGVRNQPQHF
>TRBJ2-5|TRBV15|few|-
TGTGCCACCAGCAGGGCGTATGCAGGAAAAGAGACCCAGTACTTC
CATSRAYAGKETQYF
>TRBJ1-2|TRBV6-2/TRBV6-3|few|-
TGTGCCAGCAGTTTCCCGGGAATCTATGGCTACACCTTC
CASSFPGIYGYTF
>TRBJ1-2|TRBV4-1|few|-
TGCGCCAGCAGCCACGACAAGGGGAACTATGGCTACACCTTC
CASSHDKGNYGYTF
>TRBJ1-2|TRBV12-3/TRBV12-4|few|-
TGTGCCAGCAGTCTGCCCTCGTTCGGCTACACCTTC
CASSLPSFGYTF
>TRBJ1-4|TRBV15|-|-
TGTGCCACCGCCCTAAATGAAAAACTGTTTTTT
CATALNEKLFF
>TRBJ2-5|TRBV7-2|-|-
TGTGCCAGCAGCTTACTCGGTTATGAGACCCAGTACTTC
CASSLLGYETQYF
>TRBJ1-3|TRBV9|few|TRBD1
TGTGCCAGCAGCGGACAGGGTAACTCTGGAAACACCATATATTTT
CASSGQGNSGNTIYF
>TRBJ1-5|TRBV9|few|-
TGTGCCAGCAGCCGAACAGGGCGAGAACAGCCCCAGCATTTT
CASSRTGREQPQHF
>TRBJ1-2|TRBV7-9|-|-
TGTGCCAGCACCCCCGTTGACCGAATTTTCGGTGGCTACACCTTC
CASTPVDRIFGGYTF
>TRBJ1-5|TRBV20-1|-|-
TGCAGTGCCTGGACCCGGTCGGGCAATCAGCCCCAGCATTTT
CSAWTRSGNQPQHF
>TRBJ2-7|TRBV4-2|few|TRBD2
TGTGCCAGCAGCTCCGGGACTAGCGGGGGCTCCTACGAGCAGTACTTC
CASSSGTSGGSYEQYF
>TRBJ1-2|TRBV10-3|-|-
TGTGCCATCAGTGACAACCTCAGGGCCGGCTACACCTTC
CAISDNLRAGYTF
>TRBJ2-5|TRBV5-6|-|TRBD1
TGTGCCGGCAGCAGGACCCCGACAGGGAAAGAGACCCAGTACTTC
CAGSRTPTGKETQYF
>TRBJ1-2|TRBV7-9|-|-
TGTGCCAGCAGCTCTGGTCGGGGGCGCGGGGGTGCTGGCTACACCTTC
CASSSGRGRGGAGYTF
>TRBJ2-5|TRBV6-1|-|-
TGTGCCAGCAGCAATGACGGGGACAGGGGGCTAGCGGGAGGATTGGAGACCCAGTACTTC
CASSNDGDRGLAGGLETQYF
>TRBJ2-2|TRBV12-3/TRBV12-4|-|-
TGTGCCAGCATCCCCATCGGGGAGCCCACCGGGGAGCTGTTTTTT
CASIPIGEPTGELFF
>TRBJ1-5|TRBV20-1|few|TRBD1
TGCAGTGCTTGGGGAGACAGGGTCTCCCAGCCCCAGCATTTT
CSAWGDRVSQPQHF
>TRBJ2-6|TRBV20-1|-|-
TGCAGTGCTAGTGACGGCTCTGGGGCCAACGTCCTGACTTTC
CSASDGSGANVLTF